The 13 T cell receptor beta chains below come from one sample, sequenced in a study of cytomegalovirus exposure and HLA in healthy donors. The PCR used 60 Vbeta and 13 Jbeta primers. The repertoire was sequenced with immunoSEQ multiplex PCR; TCRdb's copy has only in-frame clones and lacks some. Its clone listing holds 160,000 or so clones. Sequenced sample: PBMCs. These receptors originate from a man aged 25-45 years in good health and CMV-seronegative.

This chain connects TRBV7-9 to TRBJ2-1; D may be TRBD2 (6 bases). The length of the CDR3 is 14 residues. Germline V gene sequence: CDR1 SEHNR, CDR2 FQNEAQ (reference sequence). The germline V and J ends were trimmed by 6 bases and 2 bases, with 11 bases remaining between them. This chain's CDR3 is CASRTSLTYNEQFF. CDR3 nucleotides: TGTGCCAGCAGAACTAGCCTGACCTACAATGAGCAGTTCTTC.

Turning to this clone: This CDR3 is also generated by other DNA sequences in the sample. The chain carries TRBV5-1 and TRBJ2-1; 7 bases are a match to TRBD2. Germline V gene data show CDR1 as SGHRS and CDR2 as YFSETQ. This CDR3 spans 15 amino acids. J gave up 4 bases and V 0 bases, and 4 bases lay outside the gene matches. CDR3 sequence reads: CASSLGAGPYNEQFF. The CDR3 DNA sequence: TGCGCCAGCAGCTTGGGAGCGGGGCCGTACAATGAGCAGTTCTTC.

CDR3 sequence reads: CASSFGGAYGYTF. The CDR3 DNA follows: TGTGCCAGCAGCTTCGGGGGGGCCTATGGCTACACCTTC. The rearrangement links TRBV5-4 to TRBJ1-2, with D perhaps TRBD1 (6 bases). The CDR3 extends over 13 amino acids. Germline V gene lookup returns CDR1 SGHNT and CDR2 YYREEE (reference sequence). The germline V and J ends were trimmed by 2 bases and 4 bases, with 9 bases remaining between them.

CDR3 bases: TGTGCCAGCAGTTTTTTGCGGGACCCAAACATTCAGTACTTC. Protein sequence: CASSFLRDPNIQYF. J is TRBJ2-4 and V is TRBV2, with D perhaps TRBD2 (6 bases). CDR1 is SNHLY and CDR2 is FYNNEI in the germline V gene. The CDR3 length is 14 residues. Trimming shortened V by 5 bases and J by 6 bases, and 14 bases separated the two germline ends.

V usage is TRBV6-4 and J usage is TRBJ2-3; 8 positions agree with TRBD2. CDR3 length equals 16 residues. Germline CDR1 reads MRHNA; CDR2 reads SNTAGT. The V and J ends lost 0 bases and 4 bases, in that order; junction bases with no gene match: 6. The CDR3 coding sequence is TGTGCCAGCAGTGACTCACGGGGGGGAGGCCCAGATACGCAGTATTTT. Translating gives CASSDSRGGGPDTQYF.

The CDR3 region has the DNA TGTGCCAGCAGTGGAGGGACAGGGGGAAGCTACGAGCAGTACTTC. Protein product: CASSGGTGGSYEQYF. J is TRBJ2-7 and V is TRBV6-1, with TRBD1 identical over 11 bases. Trimming cost V 4 bases and J 3 bases; bases outside gene matches: 5. This CDR3 has 15 residues. Germline V CDR1 and CDR2: MNHNS, SASEGT.

The gene calls are TRBV5-1 and TRBJ2-3; 9 bases fit TRBD2. Germline-derived CDR1 and CDR2 are SGHRS and YFSETQ. The ends lost 1 base at V and 0 bases at J; junction bases unmatched: 12. The CDR3 spans 19 residues. CDR3 bases: TGCGCCAGCAGCTTGTTGACGGCTAGCGGGACCTTTAGCACAGATACGCAGTATTTT. As protein: CASSLLTASGTFSTDTQYF.

The gene calls are TRBV7-2 and TRBJ2-5; D is possibly TRBD1 (6 bases). Germline lookup yields CDR1 SGHTA and CDR2 FQGNSA. The CDR3 is 16 amino acids. Trimming stripped 6 bases from V and 0 bases from J, with 17 bases between. Written as DNA, the CDR3 is TGTGCCAGCAGAAGCGGAGCCGGGACAAACCAAGAGACCCAGTACTTC. This translates into CASRSGAGTNQETQYF.

V is TRBV7-2 and J is TRBJ2-7; 7 bases match TRBD2. This CDR3 comprises 16 residues. The V gene end was trimmed by 3 bases and the J gene end by 6 bases; junction bases not matched to a gene: 14. Germline CDR1 SGHTA, CDR2 FQGNSA. The CDR3 loop is CASSFPGTGGSLEQYF. CDR3 in DNA: TGTGCCAGCAGCTTTCCGGGAACGGGAGGCTCCCTCGAGCAGTACTTC.

The V call is TRBV19, the J call TRBJ2-2; TRBD2 matches at 10 bases. Losses at the gene ends were 2 bases for V and 2 bases for J; bases not matched to a gene: 8. Germline V gene data show CDR1 as LNHDA and CDR2 as SQIVND (reference sequence). The length of the CDR3 is 18 residues. In DNA form, the CDR3 reads TGTGCCAGTAGTATATGGTGGAGCGGGAGGGGTAACACCGGGGAGCTGTTTTTT. Protein: CASSIWWSGRGNTGELFF.

The V call is TRBV6-6, the J call TRBJ1-2; 8 bases line up with TRBD1. Germline V CDR1 and CDR2: MNHNY, SVGAGI (reference sequence). The CDR3 loop spans 15 amino acids. The V gene end was trimmed by 2 bases and the J gene end by 2 bases; junction bases not matched to a gene: 4. CDR3 DNA: TGTGCCAGCAGTTACCCCGGGACAGGCAACTATGGCTACACCTTC. Its protein is CASSYPGTGNYGYTF.

V is TRBV5-1 and J is TRBJ1-1; D is undetermined. Deletions cut 3 bases from V and 0 bases from J, with 12 bases between. CDR1 is SGHRS, CDR2 YFSETQ, per germline. This CDR3 contains 15 residues. As DNA, the CDR3 is TGCGCCAGCAGCTCCGGACGGACTCTGAACACTGAAGCTTTCTTT. Amino acids: CASSSGRTLNTEAFF.

The chain employs TRBV9 and TRBJ2-3, with 8 bases aligning to TRBD2. The CDR3 runs to 13 residues. The J segment lost 6 bases and the V segment lost 2 bases, leaving 2 bases of the junction unmatched. Germline V lookup: CDR1 SGDLS, CDR2 YYNGEE. In DNA, the CDR3 is TGTGCCAGCAGCGTGAGACTAGCGGATACGCAGTATTTT. This codes for CASSVRLADTQYF.